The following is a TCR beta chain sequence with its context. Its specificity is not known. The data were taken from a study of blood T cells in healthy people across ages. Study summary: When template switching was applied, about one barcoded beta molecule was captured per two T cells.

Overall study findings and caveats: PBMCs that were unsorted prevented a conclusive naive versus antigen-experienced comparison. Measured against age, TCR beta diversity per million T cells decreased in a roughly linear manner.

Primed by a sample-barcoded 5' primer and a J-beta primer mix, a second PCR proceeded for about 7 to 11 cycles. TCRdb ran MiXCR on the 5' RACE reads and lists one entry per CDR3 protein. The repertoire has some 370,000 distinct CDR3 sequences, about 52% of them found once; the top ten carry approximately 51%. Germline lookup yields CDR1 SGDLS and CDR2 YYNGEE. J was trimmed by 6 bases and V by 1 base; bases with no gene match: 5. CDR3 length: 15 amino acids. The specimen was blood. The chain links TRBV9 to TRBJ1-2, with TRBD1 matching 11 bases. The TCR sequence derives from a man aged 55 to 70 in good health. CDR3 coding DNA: TGTGCCAGCAGCGTACAAGGACAGGGGGCGAATGGCTACACCTTC. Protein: CASSVQGQGANGYTF.